The T cell receptor (beta chain) under discussion was sequenced for a study of control samples from healthy donors and cancer patients. The repertoire was sequenced with immunoSEQ multiplex PCR; TCRdb's copy has only in-frame clones and lacks some. This sample has about 140,000 clones, with roughly 89% found just once. Trimming cost V 0 bases and J 2 bases, with 8 bases left between them. Germline assignment: CDR1 MNHEY and CDR2 SVGAGI. This CDR3 has 14 amino acids. The receptor was derived from a man between 18 and 29 years old in good health. J is TRBJ2-7 and V is TRBV6-5, with D maybe TRBD1 (5 bases). Sequencing input: blood. CDR3 bases: TGTGCCAGCAGTTACTCGGGGCTGACCTACGAGCAGTACTTC. Its protein product is CASSYSGLTYEQYF.